Below are 5 T cell receptor beta chains sequenced from a single sample in a study of response to subunit inactivated influenza vaccine. TCRdb re-called the RT-PCR reads with MiXCR, one entry per CDR3 protein. Counted here are 500,000 to 650,000 distinct CDR3 sequences, approximately 7.6% occurring once; the ten biggest clones make up under 15%. The sample was PBMCs from blood, taken less than 30 months after vaccination. The receptors originated from a man between 50 and 69 years old who received an inactivated influenza vaccine.

The chain recombines TRBV28 with TRBJ2-7, with TRBD2 identical over 10 bases. Germline V gene lookup returns CDR1 MDHEN and CDR2 SYDVKM. J lost 2 bases, V lost 7 bases, and 8 bases had no gene match. The length of the CDR3 is 15 residues. CDR3 residues: CASTLSGLATYEQYF. The CDR3 DNA sequence: TGTGCCAGCACCCTCTCGGGACTAGCGACCTACGAGCAGTACTTC.

The V gene is TRBV5-1, the J gene TRBJ1-5; TRBD1 matches 7 bases. CDR1 and CDR2 (germline): SGHRS, YFSETQ. Losses at the gene ends were 0 bases for V and 7 bases for J; bases not matched to a gene: 7. This CDR3 is 15 amino acids long. The CDR3 reads CASSLVDRDGQPQHF. Here the CDR3 DNA reads TGCGCCAGCAGCTTGGTCGACAGGGACGGGCAGCCCCAGCATTTT.

V gene TRBV18 combines with J gene TRBJ2-1; tentatively, D is TRBD2 (6 bases). V dropped 2 bases and J dropped 4 bases, with 15 bases sitting between them. CDR1 and CDR2 (germline): KGHSH, LQKENI. The CDR3 is 16 amino acids. The CDR3: CASSPGAPAGYNEQFF. Written as DNA, the CDR3 is TGTGCCAGCTCACCAGGCGCTCCAGCGGGTTACAATGAGCAGTTCTTC.

This clonotype was recorded a few times. The chain uses TRBV29-1 and TRBJ2-7; TRBD2 agrees at 9 bases. Germline CDR1 SQVTM, CDR2 ANQGSEA. This CDR3 has 13 residues. The V and J ends lost 6 bases and 4 bases, in that order; junction bases with no gene match: 7. The DNA of the CDR3 is TGCAGCGTATGGACTAGCGCTAATTACGAGCAGTACTTC. This translates into CSVWTSANYEQYF.

The rearrangement uses TRBV6-1 and TRBJ2-3; D gene uncertain. CDR1 is MNHNS, CDR2 SASEGT, per germline. The V gene lost 3 bases and the J gene lost 3 bases, with 7 bases spanning the gap. The CDR3 covers 13 residues. In DNA, the CDR3 is TGTGCCAGCAGTGACGGTAGAACAGATACGCAGTATTTT. Its translation is CASSDGRTDTQYF.